These T cell receptor beta chains were read from a single sample in a study of control samples from healthy donors and cancer patients. TCRdb keeps only in-frame clones here, not all; method: immunoSEQ multiplex PCR. The repertoire holds over 150,000 clones, with just over 90% as singletons. Sequenced sample: blood. Receptors were obtained from a man aged 25-40 years in good health. CDR3s include the opening cysteine and the closing phenylalanine or tryptophan. Each record gives: J gene, clone size, D gene, V gene, CDR3 DNA, CDR3 protein. D genes are given only for firm matches. The size entry is marked missing in some rows and otherwise reads once, few, many or a size class.

j_call: TRBJ1-6; clone_size: NA; d_call: NA; v_call: TRBV6-6; cdr3_nt: TGTGCCAGCAGTTACTCTAAGGCTAATTCACCCCTCCACTTT; cdr3_aa: CASSYSKANSPLHF
j_call: TRBJ1-1; clone_size: NA; d_call: NA; v_call: TRBV4-3; cdr3_nt: TGCGCCAGCAGCCAAGATCTTGGGGGACGTGAAGCTTTCTTT; cdr3_aa: CASSQDLGGREAFF
j_call: TRBJ1-4; clone_size: NA; d_call: NA; v_call: TRBV12-3/TRBV12-4; cdr3_nt: TGTGCCAGCAGCCTTAAGCCGAGGGAAAAACTGTTTTTT; cdr3_aa: CASSLKPREKLFF
j_call: TRBJ2-7; clone_size: once; d_call: NA; v_call: TRBV7-2; cdr3_nt: TGTGCCAGCAGCATAACCGGGGCCTACGAGCAGTACTTC; cdr3_aa: CASSITGAYEQYF
j_call: TRBJ2-1; clone_size: NA; d_call: TRBD2; v_call: TRBV19; cdr3_nt: TGTGCCAGTAGGGGACTAGCGGGGATAGAGAGGCACAATGAGCAGTTCTTC; cdr3_aa: CASRGLAGIERHNEQFF
j_call: TRBJ1-5; clone_size: NA; d_call: NA; v_call: TRBV30; cdr3_nt: TGTGCCTGGAGTTCAGACAGGATCGACCAGCCCCAGCATTTT; cdr3_aa: CAWSSDRIDQPQHF
j_call: TRBJ2-7; clone_size: NA; d_call: NA; v_call: TRBV7-2; cdr3_nt: TGTGCCAGCAGCTTAGGTTCGTTTCGACAGGTCTACGAGCAGTACTTC; cdr3_aa: CASSLGSFRQVYEQYF
j_call: TRBJ1-2; clone_size: NA; d_call: TRBD1; v_call: TRBV4-1; cdr3_nt: TGCGCCAGCAGCCACCGGCCTGGAGGGGAGGGGGCGAATGGCTACACCTTC; cdr3_aa: CASSHRPGGEGANGYTF
j_call: TRBJ2-4; clone_size: NA; d_call: NA; v_call: TRBV29-1; cdr3_nt: TGCAGCGCGTCTCAGGGCCGGGGTGCCATTCAGTACTTC; cdr3_aa: CSASQGRGAIQYF
j_call: TRBJ1-1; clone_size: NA; d_call: NA; v_call: TRBV19; cdr3_nt: TGTGCCAGTAGTCAAGGGTATGGCACTGAAGCTTTCTTT; cdr3_aa: CASSQGYGTEAFF
j_call: TRBJ1-5; clone_size: NA; d_call: TRBD1; v_call: TRBV19; cdr3_nt: TGTGCCAGTAGGACAGGGAACCCGAAGCAGCCCCAGCATTTT; cdr3_aa: CASRTGNPKQPQHF
j_call: TRBJ2-1; clone_size: once; d_call: TRBD1; v_call: TRBV6-5; cdr3_nt: TGTGCCAGCAGTTACGTGGCAGGGGGTAGAGATGAGCAGTTCTTC; cdr3_aa: CASSYVAGGRDEQFF
j_call: TRBJ2-2; clone_size: NA; d_call: NA; v_call: TRBV13; cdr3_nt: TGTGCCAGCAGCTTAGGTCTTATGTCCCCCGGGGAGCTGTTTTTT; cdr3_aa: CASSLGLMSPGELFF
j_call: TRBJ1-4; clone_size: NA; d_call: NA; v_call: TRBV5-5; cdr3_nt: TGTGCCAGCAGCTTGAACCGACAGCCGAATGAAAAACTGTTTTTT; cdr3_aa: CASSLNRQPNEKLFF
j_call: TRBJ1-5; clone_size: NA; d_call: NA; v_call: TRBV2; cdr3_nt: TGTGCCAGCGGATCCGGGCTCCTCAATCAGCCCCAGCATTTT; cdr3_aa: CASGSGLLNQPQHF
j_call: TRBJ2-7; clone_size: NA; d_call: TRBD2; v_call: TRBV4-3; cdr3_nt: TGCGCCAGCAGCCAAGCTACGGGGGGGGCCTACGAGCAGTACTTC; cdr3_aa: CASSQATGGAYEQYF
j_call: TRBJ1-4; clone_size: NA; d_call: TRBD1; v_call: TRBV9; cdr3_nt: TGTGCCAGCAGCCCTACAGGGGGGGAAAAACTGTTTTTT; cdr3_aa: CASSPTGGEKLFF
j_call: TRBJ1-2; clone_size: NA; d_call: NA; v_call: TRBV20-1; cdr3_nt: TGCAGTGCTAGTCCGGGACGGCTAGCTAACTATGGCTACACCTTC; cdr3_aa: CSASPGRLANYGYTF
j_call: TRBJ1-1; clone_size: NA; d_call: NA; v_call: TRBV9; cdr3_nt: TGTGCCAGCAGCGCCCCGGGGAGGGCTACTGAAGCTTTCTTT; cdr3_aa: CASSAPGRATEAFF
j_call: TRBJ1-2; clone_size: NA; d_call: TRBD1; v_call: TRBV27; cdr3_nt: TGTGCCACCACCGGGACAGGGGGCAGGGATAACTATGGCTACACCTTC; cdr3_aa: CATTGTGGRDNYGYTF
j_call: TRBJ1-4; clone_size: NA; d_call: TRBD1; v_call: TRBV30; cdr3_nt: TGTGCCTGGAGTGCGGGACAGGGGAGCACTAATGAAAAACTGTTTTTT; cdr3_aa: CAWSAGQGSTNEKLFF
j_call: TRBJ1-5; clone_size: NA; d_call: NA; v_call: TRBV10-3; cdr3_nt: TGTGCCATCAGTGATTCGGGGGGAAATCAGCCCCAGCATTTT; cdr3_aa: CAISDSGGNQPQHF
j_call: TRBJ1-1; clone_size: NA; d_call: NA; v_call: TRBV6-1; cdr3_nt: TGTGCCAGCAGTGAGAGGGGGGACACTGAAGCTTTCTTT; cdr3_aa: CASSERGDTEAFF
j_call: TRBJ1-6; clone_size: once; d_call: NA; v_call: TRBV4-3; cdr3_nt: TGCGCCAGCAGCCAAGAACAGGGATCCGAAAATTCACCCCTCCACTTT; cdr3_aa: CASSQEQGSENSPLHF
j_call: TRBJ2-3; clone_size: NA; d_call: NA; v_call: TRBV9; cdr3_nt: TGTGCCAGCAGCGTCGCAGGGATAGCAGATACGCAGTATTTT; cdr3_aa: CASSVAGIADTQYF
j_call: TRBJ1-5; clone_size: NA; d_call: NA; v_call: TRBV24-1; cdr3_nt: TGTGCCACCAGTGAGGCCGGGACGGACAATCAGCCCCAGCATTTT; cdr3_aa: CATSEAGTDNQPQHF
j_call: TRBJ1-1; clone_size: once; d_call: TRBD1; v_call: TRBV19; cdr3_nt: TGTGCCAGTAACTCCGGGACAGCGGGGACTGAAGCTTTCTTT; cdr3_aa: CASNSGTAGTEAFF
j_call: TRBJ2-7; clone_size: NA; d_call: NA; v_call: TRBV29-1; cdr3_nt: TGCAGCGTTGAAGGGGTGGGCAGGGACGAGCAGTACTTC; cdr3_aa: CSVEGVGRDEQYF
j_call: TRBJ2-1; clone_size: NA; d_call: TRBD1; v_call: TRBV19; cdr3_nt: TGTGCCAGTAGTATGGGGACAGGGTTCCTATCGGGCTCCTACAATGAGCAGTTCTTC; cdr3_aa: CASSMGTGFLSGSYNEQFF
j_call: TRBJ1-5; clone_size: once; d_call: NA; v_call: TRBV5-4; cdr3_nt: TGTGCCAGCAGCATACAGGGTAGCAATCAGCCCCAGCATTTT; cdr3_aa: CASSIQGSNQPQHF
j_call: TRBJ2-7; clone_size: NA; d_call: TRBD2; v_call: TRBV11-1; cdr3_nt: TGTGCCAGCAGCTATGGACTAGCGGGCTCCGAGCAGTACTTC; cdr3_aa: CASSYGLAGSEQYF
j_call: TRBJ2-7; clone_size: NA; d_call: NA; v_call: TRBV9; cdr3_nt: TGTGCCAGCAGTGGACGAGACTACGAGCAGTACTTC; cdr3_aa: CASSGRDYEQYF
j_call: TRBJ2-3; clone_size: NA; d_call: NA; v_call: TRBV12-5; cdr3_nt: TGTGCTAGTGCCAACCCCGGGTCTAGCACAGATACGCAGTATTTT; cdr3_aa: CASANPGSSTDTQYF
j_call: TRBJ1-4; clone_size: NA; d_call: TRBD1; v_call: TRBV19; cdr3_nt: TGTGCCAGTAGGTTAAGGGACAGACTGGTTGAAAAACTGTTTTTT; cdr3_aa: CASRLRDRLVEKLFF
j_call: TRBJ1-4; clone_size: NA; d_call: NA; v_call: TRBV10-3; cdr3_nt: TGTGCCATCAGCCCACAGGGTTACGGTAATGAAAAACTGTTTTTT; cdr3_aa: CAISPQGYGNEKLFF
j_call: TRBJ1-1; clone_size: NA; d_call: NA; v_call: TRBV9; cdr3_nt: TGTGCCAGCAGCCCAGACAGTCACACTGAAGCTTTCTTT; cdr3_aa: CASSPDSHTEAFF
j_call: TRBJ1-4; clone_size: NA; d_call: NA; v_call: TRBV7-9; cdr3_nt: TGTGCCAGCAGCTTAAGTCGGTCAGGGAGGAAAACTAATGAAAAACTGTTTTTT; cdr3_aa: CASSLSRSGRKTNEKLFF
j_call: TRBJ2-1; clone_size: NA; d_call: TRBD2; v_call: TRBV24-1; cdr3_nt: TGTGCCACCAGTGATGGCGGACTAGCGGTATACAATGAGCAGTTCTTC; cdr3_aa: CATSDGGLAVYNEQFF
j_call: TRBJ1-1; clone_size: NA; d_call: TRBD1; v_call: TRBV3-1/TRBV3-2; cdr3_nt: TGTGCCAGCAGTAAACGGACAGGGCCTAATGAAGCTTTCTTT; cdr3_aa: CASSKRTGPNEAFF
j_call: TRBJ1-4; clone_size: NA; d_call: TRBD1; v_call: TRBV25-1; cdr3_nt: TGTGCCAGCAGTTCCGGGACAGGAAATGAAAAACTGTTTTTT; cdr3_aa: CASSSGTGNEKLFF
j_call: TRBJ1-5; clone_size: NA; d_call: TRBD1; v_call: TRBV7-9; cdr3_nt: TGTGCCAGCAGCGAGGGACAGAATCAGCCCCAGCATTTT; cdr3_aa: CASSEGQNQPQHF
j_call: TRBJ1-2; clone_size: NA; d_call: NA; v_call: TRBV6-2/TRBV6-3; cdr3_nt: TGTGCCAGCAGTTCTCGAAACTATGGCTACACCTTC; cdr3_aa: CASSSRNYGYTF
j_call: TRBJ1-2; clone_size: once; d_call: NA; v_call: TRBV30; cdr3_nt: TGTGCCTGGAGCCGCAGGGACAACCCCCGATCGGGCTACACCTTC; cdr3_aa: CAWSRRDNPRSGYTF
j_call: TRBJ1-6; clone_size: NA; d_call: NA; v_call: TRBV9; cdr3_nt: TGTGCCAGCAGCCTCAGACAGAATTATAATTCACCCCTCCACTTT; cdr3_aa: CASSLRQNYNSPLHF
j_call: TRBJ1-1; clone_size: NA; d_call: NA; v_call: TRBV4-3; cdr3_nt: TGCGCCAGCAGCCAAGCCGCCTACGGACAGACGAACACTGAAGCTTTCTTT; cdr3_aa: CASSQAAYGQTNTEAFF
j_call: TRBJ1-1; clone_size: NA; d_call: NA; v_call: TRBV6-1; cdr3_nt: TGTGCCAGCAGTGAAGTGGCAGCGAACACTGAAGCTTTCTTT; cdr3_aa: CASSEVAANTEAFF
j_call: TRBJ1-1; clone_size: NA; d_call: NA; v_call: TRBV14; cdr3_nt: TGTGCCAGCAGCCAAGTATTGGGCAGGGGTTCCACTGAAGCTTTCTTT; cdr3_aa: CASSQVLGRGSTEAFF
j_call: TRBJ1-3; clone_size: NA; d_call: TRBD1; v_call: TRBV9; cdr3_nt: TGTGCCAGCAGCGTCGCGACAGGGGGCGACACCATATATTTT; cdr3_aa: CASSVATGGDTIYF
j_call: TRBJ1-1; clone_size: NA; d_call: NA; v_call: TRBV27; cdr3_nt: TGTGCCAGCAGTCCCGGGTTCGCTGAAGCTTTCTTT; cdr3_aa: CASSPGFAEAFF
j_call: TRBJ2-2; clone_size: NA; d_call: NA; v_call: TRBV19; cdr3_nt: TGTGCCAGTAGTATTAACACCGGGGAGCTGTTTTTT; cdr3_aa: CASSINTGELFF
j_call: TRBJ1-2; clone_size: NA; d_call: TRBD1; v_call: TRBV7-9; cdr3_nt: TGTGCCAGCAGCCTTGGACAGGTCTCCAACTATGGCTACACCTTC; cdr3_aa: CASSLGQVSNYGYTF
j_call: TRBJ1-3; clone_size: NA; d_call: TRBD1; v_call: TRBV4-1; cdr3_nt: TGCGCCAGCAACCTCAACGGACAGGGTCAAGACACCATATATTTT; cdr3_aa: CASNLNGQGQDTIYF
j_call: TRBJ2-5; clone_size: NA; d_call: NA; v_call: TRBV6-2/TRBV6-3; cdr3_nt: TGTGCCAGCAGTTACACGAACCAGGAGACCCAGTACTTC; cdr3_aa: CASSYTNQETQYF
j_call: TRBJ1-5; clone_size: NA; d_call: TRBD1; v_call: TRBV6-2/TRBV6-3; cdr3_nt: TGTGCCAGCAGTTGGACAGGGGAAAATCAGCCCCAGCATTTT; cdr3_aa: CASSWTGENQPQHF
j_call: TRBJ1-1; clone_size: NA; d_call: NA; v_call: TRBV5-4; cdr3_nt: TGTGCCAGCAGCCCGAGGTTGAACACTGAAGCTTTCTTT; cdr3_aa: CASSPRLNTEAFF
j_call: TRBJ1-3; clone_size: NA; d_call: NA; v_call: TRBV30; cdr3_nt: TGTGCCTGGAGTGTACTAGGAAACACCATATATTTT; cdr3_aa: CAWSVLGNTIYF